This is a list of T cell receptor beta chains from one sample in a study of blood T cell repertoires in COVID-19. The method was immunoSEQ multiplex PCR; TCRdb's version includes in-frame clones alone and lacks a portion of them. The data hold about 140,000 clones, with approximately 84% observed a single time. The source material was PBMCs or T cells enriched from blood (not recorded which). Receptors were obtained from a woman aged 50 to 60 with acute COVID-19. CDR3s include the opening cysteine and the closing phenylalanine or tryptophan. Part of the rows lack a size; the others show once, few, many or a class for expanded clones.

TRBV11-2	TRBJ1-1	-	CASSLYTGIDAFF
TRBV5-8	TRBJ1-5	-	CASSRQGRGQPQHF
TRBV29-1	TRBJ2-3	-	CSVEGWGHPDTQYF
TRBV5-5	TRBJ1-4	-	CASSLGGEGNEKLFF
TRBV4-3	TRBJ2-2	-	CASSQVWRGANTGELFF
TRBV7-9	TRBJ2-3	-	CASSLGDRAADTQYF
TRBV9	TRBJ2-3	-	CASSAAGTRWSDTQYF
TRBV7-2	TRBJ2-5	-	CASSGGVVAGAETQYF
TRBV7-3	TRBJ2-1	once	CASSVSGRAFVNEQFF
TRBV25-1	TRBJ2-1	-	CASTSHNEQFF
TRBV18	TRBJ1-4	-	CASSPRHNEKLFF
TRBV9	TRBJ1-4	-	CASSVAPAQADEKLFF
TRBV7-8	TRBJ2-7	-	CASSSHRGKGIEQYF
TRBV6-5	TRBJ1-5	few	CASSWDREHNQPQHF
TRBV6-2/TRBV6-3	TRBJ2-7	-	CASSYSTSSYEQYF
TRBV7-9	TRBJ2-1	-	CASSPGTSGSSTSDEQFF
TRBV30	TRBJ1-5	-	CAWSDFTGAQPQHF
TRBV6-5	TRBJ2-3	once	CASSYSQGGTDTQYF
TRBV2	TRBJ1-6	-	CASTFKGRDSPLHF
TRBV24-1	TRBJ2-2	-	CATSDRTTGFGGELFF
TRBV5-5	TRBJ2-7	-	CASSLTGQAAYEQYF
TRBV7-2	TRBJ2-2	-	CASRTDSSNTGELFF
TRBV9	TRBJ2-1	-	CASSPRRAGGDEQFF
TRBV5-1	TRBJ2-7	once	CASSPGTGSYEQYF
TRBV2	TRBJ2-1	-	CASRRRDRGHPAYNEQFF
TRBV13	TRBJ1-6	-	CASSTRTGARVSPLHF
TRBV9	TRBJ2-6	-	CASSADGSGPGSWANVLTF
TRBV19	TRBJ1-1	-	CASTYPGANTEAFF
TRBV28	TRBJ1-5	once	CASSPGTGRRDQPQHF
TRBV10-2	TRBJ2-7	-	CASGGDRGSEQYF
TRBV20-1	TRBJ2-2	few	CSASLAGRGTGELFF
TRBV6-5	TRBJ2-2	-	CASREKRANTGELFF
TRBV30	TRBJ1-6	-	CAWRFAGAQQISPLHF
TRBV19	TRBJ2-1	few	CASSIVGGGRNEQFF
TRBV30	TRBJ1-5	-	CAWSAGGTHNQPQHF
TRBV5-1	TRBJ1-3	-	CASSLAPTVSSGNTIYF
TRBV9	TRBJ2-3	-	CASSLRDTQYF
TRBV30	TRBJ1-6	-	CAWSVLLFNSPLHF
TRBV30	TRBJ1-3	-	CAWSTKGQFFENTIYF
TRBV11-2	TRBJ1-2	-	CASSPPGRGGGYGYTF
TRBV19	TRBJ1-1	-	CASSIEADTEAFF
TRBV18	TRBJ1-5	-	CASSPGVGGQPQHF
TRBV5-8	TRBJ2-7	-	CASSWTGNSYEQYF
TRBV7-6	TRBJ1-1	-	CASSFQGMNTEAFF
TRBV19	TRBJ1-5	-	CASSAGVQHDQPQHF
TRBV5-8	TRBJ2-1	-	CASRYAGNHYNEQFF
TRBV28	TRBJ2-5	once	CASTGSAWETQYF
TRBV3-1/TRBV3-2	TRBJ2-2	-	CASSQGAYGELFF
TRBV6-5	TRBJ2-7	few	CASRKRQGVYEQYF
TRBV5-1	TRBJ2-3	many	CASSYPRESNTQYF
TRBV21-1	TRBJ2-2	-	CASSEKDRETSGRSGELFF
TRBV2	TRBJ2-1	-	CARRTSGSNEQFF
TRBV11-3	TRBJ2-3	-	CASSSPSEGLAGTDTQYF
TRBV2	TRBJ2-7	-	CASSALTGKQYF
TRBV30	TRBJ2-3	-	CAWSPGLAGTDTQYF
TRBV7-9	TRBJ1-1	-	CASSLRGGERTEAFF
TRBV6-5	TRBJ1-1	-	CASSYRDRENTEAFF
TRBV5-1	TRBJ1-5	few	CASSPGTGEGAYQPQHF
TRBV5-8	TRBJ2-5	-	CANLRRTGGPRGRETQYF
TRBV5-4	TRBJ1-4	-	CASSLDQMNEKLFF